The rows below give T cell receptor beta chains drawn from one sample of a study of metastatic and nonmetastatic thyroid tumors. TCRdb ran MiXCR on the PCR reads. Of over 20,000 clones in the sample, approximately 11% were seen once. The specimen sequenced was blood. These receptors were taken from a female donor with papillary thyroid cancer or a benign thyroid nodule (not recorded which). Some clones in this sample may be carry-over from other donors' samples. The CDR3 runs from the conserved cysteine through the conserved F or W. The D gene is left open where the match is weak. Expanded clones are given a class, and other clones once, few, many or no size at all.

NA,TRBV18,TRBJ1-4,many,TGTGCCAGCTCACCGGGGATTGCAACTAATGAAAAACTGTTTTTT,CASSPGIATNEKLFF
NA,TRBV5-1,TRBJ2-3,many,TGCGCCAGCAGCTCAGGAGGGCGAGATACGCAGTATTTT,CASSSGGRDTQYF
NA,TRBV25-1,TRBJ2-7,NA,TGTGCCAGCAACCCCGAAAGGGGATCCGAGCAGTACTTC,CASNPERGSEQYF
NA,TRBV12-3/TRBV12-4,TRBJ1-2,few,TGTGCCAGCACCATCGGTAGGGCCCATGGCTACACCTTC,CASTIGRAHGYTF
TRBD2,TRBV20-1,TRBJ2-3,many,TGCAGTGCCGTGACTAGCGGTGCAGATACGCAGTATTTT,CSAVTSGADTQYF
TRBD1,TRBV19,TRBJ1-2,many,TGTGCCAGTAGTGCCGGGACAGGGAGGGACGGCTATGGCTACACCTTC,CASSAGTGRDGYGYTF
NA,TRBV10-2,TRBJ1-2,NA,TGCGCCACCAAAGCAGGCGGCTACACCTTC,CATKAGGYTF
NA,TRBV27,TRBJ1-4,many,TGTGCCAGCAGTTTACGAGGTCAGGCTGATCTGTTTTTT,CASSLRGQADLFF
TRBD1,TRBV20-1,TRBJ2-4,few,TGCAGTGCTAGAGAATGGGGCAGGGGGCGCGCAGACATTCAGTACTTC,CSAREWGRGRADIQYF
NA,TRBV10-3,TRBJ2-5,many,TGTGCCATCCAACCAGGGGCAGGGCTAGAGACCCAGTACTTC,CAIQPGAGLETQYF
TRBD2,TRBV5-1,TRBJ2-5,NA,TGCGCCAGCGAAACTAGCGCCCATCAGGGAGGAGAGACCCAGTACTTC,CASETSAHQGGETQYF
TRBD2,TRBV20-1,TRBJ2-7,many,TGCAGTGCTAGATCTAGCGGGATCGACGAGCAGTACTTC,CSARSSGIDEQYF
TRBD1,TRBV20-1,TRBJ1-1,many,TGCAGTGCTAGGACAGGGACTAACACTGAAGCTTTCTTT,CSARTGTNTEAFF
NA,TRBV6-5,TRBJ1-6,medium-sized,TGTGCCAGCAGTTCCCCGAAGGGGACCCTCCACTTT,CASSSPKGTLHF
NA,TRBV18,TRBJ1-2,NA,TGTGCCAGCTCTATTGGTCTTTCTGGCTACACCTTC,CASSIGLSGYTF
NA,TRBV15,TRBJ2-7,NA,TGTGCCACCATCAGAGGGACGGACACCATCGAGCAGTACTTC,CATIRGTDTIEQYF